The 31 T cell receptor beta chains reported below all come from one sample, sequenced in a study of beta chain features in type 1 diabetes. Study-wide findings and caveats: A moderate, significant TCRB CDR3 shortening appeared in type 1 diabetes across four CD4+ subsets.

These receptors have no known antigen. Expressed TCRB transcripts were sequenced, since all the RNA that had been isolated was reverse transcribed. Sequenced by immunoSEQ multiplex PCR; TCRdb stores in-frame clones only, minus some. The table includes hundreds of thousands of clones, about 15% detected once. The sample consisted of naive CD4+ T cells from blood. These receptor sequences come from a young man with type 1 diabetes.

The chain carries TRBV30 and TRBJ2-7; a possible D gene is TRBD2 (6 bases). The CDR3 consists of 15 residues. CDR1 is GTSNPN, CDR2 SVGIG, per germline (reference sequence). V was shortened by 6 bases and J by 1 base, with 19 bases between the two germline ends. CDR3: CACTPRGGPSYEQYF. The CDR3 nucleotides are TGTGCCTGCACCCCGAGAGGAGGGCCGTCCTACGAGCAGTACTTC.

V gene TRBV28 combines with J gene TRBJ1-1; a weak D match, TRBD1 (5 bases). Deletions cut 3 bases from V and 1 base from J, with 9 bases between. The length of the CDR3 is 14 residues. Germline V gives CDR1 MDHEN, CDR2 SYDVKM. CDR3 in DNA: TGTGCCAGCAGTTTCCACAGGCGGAACACTGAAGCTTTCTTT. Protein product: CASSFHRRNTEAFF. Drawing the rest from reference TRBV28 and TRBJ1-1, the complete variable domain is DVKVTQSSRYLVKRTGEKVFLECVQDMDHENMFWYRQDPGLGLRLIYFSYDVKMKEKGDIPEGYSVSREKKERFSLILESASTNQTSMYLCASSFHRRNTEAFFGQGTRLTVV.

The genes are TRBV18 and TRBJ2-3; D not certain. Germline V lookup: CDR1 KGHSH, CDR2 LQKENI. CDR3 size: 16 residues. V lost 10 bases to trimming and J lost 2 bases, with 22 bases between them. CDR3 loop: CATTADLLVLTDTQYF. The CDR3 DNA reads as TGTGCCACCACGGCAGATCTCCTAGTCCTCACAGATACGCAGTATTTT.

This clone was seen a handful of times. The V and J genes are TRBV6-5 and TRBJ2-5; 7 bases are shared with TRBD2. The length of the CDR3 is 13 residues. CDR1 and CDR2 from the germline V gene are MNHEY and SVGAGI. V lost 6 bases, J lost 7 bases, and 8 bases stayed unmatched. The CDR3 DNA sequence: TGTGCCAGCAGCCGGACTAGATTGGGGACCCAGTACTTC. This codes for CASSRTRLGTQYF.

This clone turned up a few times. The chain carries TRBV28 and TRBJ2-2, with D perhaps matching TRBD2 (6 bases). The CDR3 loop spans 12 amino acids. V was shortened by 10 bases and J by 5 bases, with 11 bases between the two germline ends. The germline gives CDR1 MDHEN, CDR2 SYDVKM. The CDR3 region has the DNA TGTGCCACGATGCGGGGAACCGGGGAGCTGTTTTTT. Translating it yields CATMRGTGELFF. The variable domain in full, with the rest retrieved from reference TRBV28 and TRBJ2-2, is DVKVTQSSRYLVKRTGEKVFLECVQDMDHENMFWYRQDPGLGLRLIYFSYDVKMKEKGDIPEGYSVSREKKERFSLILESASTNQTSMYLCATMRGTGELFFGEGSRLTVL.

V gene TRBV28 combines with J gene TRBJ2-1, with 12 bases matching TRBD2. CDR3 size: 14 residues. V lost 8 bases and J lost 2; bases outside the gene matches: 1. Germline V gives CDR1 MDHEN, CDR2 SYDVKM. The CDR3 DNA reads TGTGCCAGCTCTAGCGGGGGGGCCTACAATGAGCAGTTCTTC. Residues: CASSSGGAYNEQFF. Drawing the rest from reference TRBV28 and TRBJ2-1, the complete variable domain is DVKVTQSSRYLVKRTGEKVFLECVQDMDHENMFWYRQDPGLGLRLIYFSYDVKMKEKGDIPEGYSVSREKKERFSLILESASTNQTSMYLCASSSGGAYNEQFFGPGTRLTVL.

CDR3 in amino acids: CASSVAAGPGDTQYF. As DNA, the CDR3 is TGTGCCAGCAGCGTGGCGGCGGGGCCTGGGGATACGCAGTATTTT. This sequence joins TRBV9 and TRBJ2-3, with D perhaps matching TRBD2 (6 bases). CDR1 and CDR2 (germline): SGDLS, YYNGEE. Trimming removed 2 bases at V and 6 bases at J, with 16 bases between. The length of the CDR3 is 15 residues.

The V call is TRBV19, the J call TRBJ2-5; no firm D call. This CDR3 is built from 13 residues. Trimming removed 3 bases at V and 1 base at J, with 6 bases between. CDR1 LNHDA and CDR2 SQIVND come from the germline V gene (reference sequence). CDR3 loop: CASSMQVQETQYF. The CDR3 bases are TGTGCCAGTAGTATGCAGGTCCAAGAGACCCAGTACTTC. Full variable domain (rest looked up from reference TRBV19 and TRBJ2-5): DGGITQSPKYLFRKEGQNVTLSCEQNLNHDAMYWYRQDPGQGLRLIYYSQIVNDFQKGDIAEGYSVSREKKESFPLTVTSAQKNPTAFYLCASSMQVQETQYFGPGTRLLVL.

This clone was observed a few times. The chain recombines TRBV5-4 with TRBJ2-5; D is possibly TRBD2 (7 bases). Trimming removed 4 bases at V and 4 bases at J, with 23 bases between. CDR3 length: 17 residues. The germline CDR1 and CDR2 sequences are SGHNT and YYREEE (reference sequence). CDR3 DNA sequence: TGTGCCAGCAGCGCCAGGGGTCGCAGCGGGGCTGGAGAGACCCAGTACTTC. It encodes CASSARGRSGAGETQYF.

The chain joins TRBV18 to TRBJ1-4, with D possibly TRBD1 on 6 matching bases. There are 13 residues in the CDR3. The V gene lost 8 bases and the J gene lost 0 bases, with 7 bases spanning the gap. Germline V gene sequence: CDR1 KGHSH, CDR2 LQKENI. Written as DNA, the CDR3 is TGTGCCAGCCGGACAGCAACTAATGAAAAACTGTTTTTT. Amino acid sequence: CASRTATNEKLFF. Drawing the rest from reference TRBV18 and TRBJ1-4, the complete variable domain is NAGVMQNPRHLVRRRGQEARLRCSPMKGHSHVYWYRQLPEEGLKFMVYLQKENIIDESGMPKERFSAEFPKEGPSILRIQQVVRGDSAAYFCASRTATNEKLFFGSGTQLSVL.

This clone was observed a handful of times. This chain connects TRBV7-9 to TRBJ2-7; possibly TRBD1 for D (6 bases). Between the trimmed V and J ends, which lost 5 bases and 3 bases, there was a span of 8 bases. CDR1 SEHNR and CDR2 FQNEAQ come from the germline V gene (reference sequence). This CDR3 spans 12 amino acids. The CDR3 region is CASSRQVYEQYF. CDR3 coding DNA: TGTGCCAGCAGCAGACAGGTCTACGAGCAGTACTTC.

The rearrangement uses TRBV7-6 and TRBJ2-3, with D perhaps matching TRBD2 (6 bases). Deletions cut 5 bases from V and 6 bases from J, with 18 bases between. Germline CDR1 reads SGHVS; CDR2 reads FNYEAQ. The CDR3 has 15 amino acids. CDR3 in DNA: TGTGCCAGCAGCACGCGGACGGGAGACGCGGATACGCAGTATTTT. Residues: CASSTRTGDADTQYF.

This clone was counted a few times. The chain combines TRBV18 with TRBJ2-5; 7 positions agree with TRBD1. Germline CDR1 reads KGHSH; CDR2 reads LQKENI. J gave up 0 bases and V 3 bases, and 1 base lay outside the gene matches. CDR3 length: 14 residues. CDR3 sequence: CASSPTGDQETQYF. CDR3 coding DNA: TGTGCCAGCTCACCCACAGGGGACCAAGAGACCCAGTACTTC.

This clone was counted only a few times. V usage is TRBV7-8 and J usage is TRBJ2-7; D is perhaps TRBD1 (6 bases). The CDR3 spans 14 residues. CDR1 and CDR2 (germline): SGHVS, FQNEAQ. V was pared by 4 bases and J by 2 bases, with 12 bases between. CDR3 DNA: TGTGCCAGCAGCTCTAGGGACAAAACCTACGAGCAGTACTTC. As protein: CASSSRDKTYEQYF.

This clone was observed a handful of times. V gene TRBV7-2 combines with J gene TRBJ2-7; D perhaps matches TRBD2 (6 bases). V was clipped by 3 bases and J by 0 bases, with 12 bases between them. In germline, CDR1 is SGHTA, CDR2 FQGNSA. The CDR3 has 15 amino acids. CDR3 sequence (DNA): TGTGCCAGCAGCTTTCGGAGGGGCTTCTCCTACGAGCAGTACTTC. It encodes CASSFRRGFSYEQYF.

This clone was counted only a few times. The chain has TRBV9 and TRBJ2-5; 10 nucleotides agree with TRBD1. Germline trimming cut 2 bases from V and 2 bases from J; bases unmatched to any gene: 0. The CDR3 has 14 amino acids. Germline V gene data show CDR1 as SGDLS and CDR2 as YYNGEE. The CDR3 sequence: CASSVGQGQETQYF. In DNA form, the CDR3 reads TGTGCCAGCAGCGTGGGACAGGGGCAAGAGACCCAGTACTTC. The full variable domain, in which reference TRBV9 and TRBJ2-5 provide the parts outside the CDR3, is DSGVTQTPKHLITATGQRVTLRCSPRSGDLSVYWYQQSLDQGLQFLIQYYNGEERAKGNILERFSAQQFPDLHSELNLSSLELGDSALYFCASSVGQGQETQYFGPGTRLLVL.

This chain links TRBV19 with TRBJ2-7, with D perhaps matching TRBD1 (5 bases). Trimming cost V 8 bases and J 2 bases, with 16 bases left between them. There are 14 residues in the CDR3. Looked up from germline, CDR1 is LNHDA and CDR2 is SQIVND (reference sequence). CDR3 in amino acids: CASRHQGSTYEQYF. CDR3 sequence (DNA): TGTGCCAGTCGCCATCAGGGTTCTACCTACGAGCAGTACTTC.

This clone was counted between two and nine times. The V gene is TRBV7-9, the J gene TRBJ2-3, with TRBD1 matching 7 bases. The CDR3 spans 18 residues. Germline V gene data show CDR1 as SEHNR and CDR2 as FQNEAQ (reference sequence). J lost 4 bases, V lost 4 bases, and 17 bases had no gene match. Here the CDR3 DNA reads TGTGCCAGCAGCTCTACAGCAGGCAGGGGGAATGAGGCAGATACGCAGTATTTT. Amino acids: CASSSTAGRGNEADTQYF. Drawing the rest from reference TRBV7-9 and TRBJ2-3, the complete variable domain is DTGVSQNPRHKITKRGQNVTFRCDPISEHNRLYWYRQTLGQGPEFLTYFQNEAQLEKSRLLSDRFSAERPKGSFSTLEIQRTEQGDSAMYLCASSSTAGRGNEADTQYFGPGTRLTVL.

The rearrangement links TRBV9 to TRBJ1-3, with unresolved D. The CDR3 loop spans 17 amino acids. V gave up 0 bases and J gave up 2 bases, with 15 bases separating them. From germline, CDR1 is SGDLS and CDR2 YYNGEE. CDR3 nucleotides: TGTGCCAGCAGCGTAGCCGAGAGGGCGGCCCCTGGAAACACCATATATTTT. Its protein is CASSVAERAAPGNTIYF.

This chain connects TRBV6-6 to TRBJ2-3; D remains unclear. Per the germline V gene, CDR1 is MNHNY and CDR2 is SVGAGI (reference sequence). V lost 1 base to trimming and J lost 6 bases, with 14 bases between them. The CDR3 covers 15 residues. The CDR3 DNA is TGTGCCAGCAGTTACTATACCTACTCATCGGATACGCAGTATTTT. Translated, it gives CASSYYTYSSDTQYF.

The V and J genes are TRBV7-9 and TRBJ1-5; perhaps TRBD1 as D (5 bases). This CDR3 comprises 15 residues. The V gene lost 3 bases and the J gene lost 9 bases, with 18 bases spanning the gap. Germline V gene lookup returns CDR1 SEHNR and CDR2 FQNEAQ (reference sequence). CDR3 in amino acids: CASSLTRDAGGPQHF. Here the CDR3 DNA reads TGTGCCAGCAGCTTGACTAGGGACGCCGGTGGGCCCCAGCATTTT.

This chain uses TRBV5-4 with TRBJ2-1; 10 bases are a match to TRBD2. V lost 4 bases to trimming and J lost 6 bases; unmatched junction nucleotides: 7. The CDR3 covers 15 residues. Per the germline V gene, CDR1 is SGHNT and CDR2 is YYREEE (reference sequence). CDR3 loop: CASSNLAGAVNEQFF. CDR3 bases: TGTGCCAGCAGCAATCTAGCGGGAGCGGTCAATGAGCAGTTCTTC.

This chain connects TRBV5-1 to TRBJ2-1, with 8 bases that match TRBD2. The CDR3 loop spans 18 amino acids. V was clipped by 4 bases and J by 7 bases; unmatched bases: 19. CDR1 and CDR2 from the germline V gene are SGHRS and YFSETQ. The CDR3 region has the DNA TGCGCCAGCAGCCTAAACGAGGCGGGAGGATTTGCGAGGAATGAGCAGTTCTTC. It is translated as CASSLNEAGGFARNEQFF.

There are a few counts of this clone. The chain is built from TRBV28 and TRBJ2-3, with D tentatively TRBD1 (6 bases). Trimming shortened V by 6 bases and J by 2 bases, and 15 bases separated the two germline ends. The V gene's germline CDR1 is MDHEN and CDR2 SYDVKM. The CDR3 is 15 residues long. The CDR3 reads CASRYRRGPTDTQYF. The CDR3, as DNA: TGTGCCAGCAGATACCGCAGGGGCCCCACAGATACGCAGTATTTT. The full variable domain, completed using reference TRBV28 and TRBJ2-3, is DVKVTQSSRYLVKRTGEKVFLECVQDMDHENMFWYRQDPGLGLRLIYFSYDVKMKEKGDIPEGYSVSREKKERFSLILESASTNQTSMYLCASRYRRGPTDTQYFGPGTRLTVL.

This clone occurred a few times. The chain carries TRBV2 and TRBJ2-6; 10 bases agree with TRBD1. Trimming removed 6 bases from V and 0 bases from J; junction bases left unmatched: 5. This CDR3 has 17 residues. CDR1 and CDR2 (germline): SNHLY, FYNNEI. This chain's CDR3 is CASSGTGALSGANVLTF. The CDR3 region has the DNA TGTGCCAGCAGCGGGACAGGGGCTCTCTCTGGGGCCAACGTCCTGACTTTC.

The V and J genes are TRBV5-8 and TRBJ1-4, with D unclear. Trimming pared 0 bases from V and 3 bases from J, leaving 9 bases between. This CDR3 spans 15 amino acids. Germline CDR1 reads SGHTS; CDR2 reads YDEGEE. CDR3 protein: CASSLGGRSNEKLFF. The DNA of the CDR3 is TGTGCCAGCAGCTTGGGAGGCCGGTCTAATGAAAAACTGTTTTTT.

This chain uses TRBV5-1 with TRBJ1-2; 9 nucleotides line up with TRBD1. The ends lost 4 bases at V and 7 bases at J; junction bases unmatched: 8. This CDR3 is 14 amino acids long. Germline values: CDR1 SGHRS, CDR2 YFSETQ. The DNA of the CDR3 is TGCGCCAGCAGCACAGGGGGCGAGCCAAGTGGCTACACCTTC. It yields the protein CASSTGGEPSGYTF. The full variable domain, with the rest looked up from reference TRBV5-1 and TRBJ1-2, is KAGVTQTPRYLIKTRGQQVTLSCSPISGHRSVSWYQQTPGQGLQFLFEYFSETQRNKGNFPGRFSGRQFSNSRSEMNVSTLELGDSALYLCASSTGGEPSGYTFGSGTRLTVV.

The chain employs TRBV29-1 and TRBJ2-7, with D unresolved. The CDR3 consists of 12 residues. The germline V and J ends were trimmed by 5 bases and 0 bases, with 8 bases remaining between them. The germline CDR1 and CDR2 sequences are SQVTM and ANQGSEA. The CDR3 sequence: CSVTTDSYEQYF. The CDR3 bases are TGCAGCGTTACGACTGACTCCTACGAGCAGTACTTC.

The CDR3 here is CASSLKLAGAYEQYF. CDR3 DNA: TGTGCCAGCAGCCTGAAATTAGCGGGAGCCTACGAGCAGTACTTC. This sequence joins TRBV5-6 and TRBJ2-7; 9 nucleotides match TRBD2. CDR3 length: 15 amino acids. The germline CDR1 and CDR2 sequences are SGHDT and YYEEEE. V shed 4 bases and J 2 bases; nucleotides not matched to a gene: 7.

This clone was recorded a few times. This chain uses TRBV14 with TRBJ2-7; 10 bases match TRBD1. This CDR3 region has 18 residues. V lost 0 bases, J lost 2 bases, and 10 bases stayed unmatched. Germline V gene lookup returns CDR1 SGHDN and CDR2 FVKESK. The DNA of the CDR3 is TGTGCCAGCAGCCAAGACCGCCCCGGGACAGGGGTAACCTACGAGCAGTACTTC. It codes for CASSQDRPGTGVTYEQYF.

This clone has only one observation. The chain links TRBV11-3 to TRBJ2-1, with TRBD2 matching 11 bases. CDR3 length: 15 residues. V shed 1 base and J 8 bases; nucleotides not matched to a gene: 4. Per germline, CDR1 SGHNT and CDR2 YENEEA. The CDR3 region is CASSLGLAGLDEQFF. Written as DNA, the CDR3 is TGTGCCAGCAGCTTAGGACTAGCGGGACTGGATGAGCAGTTCTTC. Combining the CDR3 with reference TRBV11-3 and TRBJ2-1 gives the whole variable domain EAGVVQSPRYKIIEKKQPVAFWCNPISGHNTLYWYLQNLGQGPELLIRYENEEAVDDSQLPKDRFSAERLKGVDSTLKIQPAELGDSAVYLCASSLGLAGLDEQFFGPGTRLTVL.